This T cell receptor (beta chain) originates from a study of shared clonotypes between healthy human individuals. With respect to this clone: Its target is not known.

Per germline, CDR1 MNHEY and CDR2 SMNVEV (reference sequence). Trimming took off 6 bases at V and 1 base at J, with 9 bases between the two ends. CDR3 length equals 14 residues. An assay was performed, and its level was deep. Approximately 200 ng DNA, about 30,000 T cell genomes, went into each sorted-subset replicate PCR. Assay used: immunoSEQ multiplex PCR; TCRdb lists only in-frame clones, some missing. The sample includes around 2,000,000 clones, under 95% of them seen just once. Whole-study results and caveats: Generation probabilities were higher for clonotypes shared across all four sorted-subset donors than for unshared ones. Exclusively blood specimens were collected; tissue repertoires likely differ.

Terminally differentiated effector memory CD45RA+ cells were left out of the naive CD8 fraction, which was CD45RO-negative and positively selected for CCR7. Sequencing was carried out using naive CD8+ T cells from PBMCs. The receptor comes from a man younger than 35 in good health. Some clones in this sample may be carry-over from other donors' samples. This sequence joins TRBV27 and TRBJ1-4, with D perhaps TRBD1 (5 bases). CDR3 nucleotides: TGTGCCAGCAGCAGGGTTCGAACTAATGAAAAACTGTTTTTT. Amino acids: CASSRVRTNEKLFF. The whole variable domain, filled in from reference TRBV27 and TRBJ1-4, reads EAQVTQNPRYLITVTGKKLTVTCSQNMNHEYMSWYRQDPGLGLRQIYYSMNVEVTDKGDVPEGYKVSRKEKRNFPLILESPSPNQTSLYFCASSRVRTNEKLFFGSGTQLSVL.